The rows below give T cell receptor beta chains drawn from one sample of a study of blood T cell repertoires in COVID-19. Produced via immunoSEQ multiplex PCR; TCRdb's table is partial and in-frame only. The sample contains tens of thousands of clones, less than 85% of which appear only once. Material for sequencing was peripheral blood. All receptors derive from a man aged 65 to 85 with acute or convalescent COVID-19. Each CDR3 is given with its conserved first and last residue. Fields, in order: D gene, V gene, J gene, clone size, CDR3 protein, CDR3 DNA. D genes are given only for firm matches. Clone size appears in some rows only: once, few, many, or a class for an expanded clone.

>.|TRBV5-1|TRBJ1-2|few
CASSTLLSNYGYTF
TGCGCCAGCAGCACGCTACTCTCTAACTATGGCTACACCTTC
>.|TRBV6-1|TRBJ1-5|.
CASSDVGPPWPQHF
TGTGCCAGCAGTGATGTGGGCCCCCCGTGGCCCCAGCATTTT
>TRBD1|TRBV4-2|TRBJ1-1|.
CASSSSDRGRRLNTEAFF
TGTGCCAGCAGCTCGTCGGACAGGGGGCGGCGTTTGAACACTGAAGCTTTCTTT
>TRBD1|TRBV19|TRBJ1-5|.
CASSATGTANQPQHF
TGTGCCAGTAGTGCTACCGGGACAGCAAATCAGCCCCAGCATTTT
>.|TRBV7-3|TRBJ2-1|few
CASSLTAGEGNNEQFF
TGTGCCAGCAGCTTAACCGCAGGGGAGGGAAACAATGAGCAGTTCTTC
>TRBD1|TRBV5-1|TRBJ1-6|.
CASSLPDRNSPLHF
TGCGCCAGCAGCTTGCCGGACAGGAATTCACCCCTCCACTTT
>TRBD1|TRBV27|TRBJ1-1|once
CASSLPGQGVSEAFF
TGTGCCAGCAGTCTTCCGGGACAGGGGGTCTCTGAAGCTTTCTTT
>TRBD1|TRBV7-2|TRBJ1-1|few
CASTYSSRGTEAFF
TGTGCCAGCACTTACAGCTCCAGGGGGACTGAAGCTTTCTTT
>.|TRBV7-8|TRBJ1-5|few
CASSVRGQPQHF
TGTGCCAGCAGCGTCAGGGGTCAGCCCCAGCATTTT
>.|TRBV24-1|TRBJ2-5|.
CATSRQKQETQYF
TGTGCCACCAGTCGACAGAAGCAAGAGACCCAGTACTTC
>.|TRBV11-2|TRBJ1-1|once
CASSLVPGQNTEAFF
TGTGCCAGCAGCTTAGTTCCAGGGCAGAACACTGAAGCTTTCTTT
>.|TRBV5-4|TRBJ1-1|.
CASSLEQGNTEAFF
TGTGCCAGCAGCTTGGAACAGGGGAACACTGAAGCTTTCTTT
>.|TRBV5-1|TRBJ2-7|.
CASSQDSSNYEQYF
TGCGCCAGCAGCCAAGACAGTTCAAACTACGAGCAGTACTTC
>.|TRBV19|TRBJ1-5|.
CASTPSRGQRGTQHF
TGTGCCAGTACCCCCAGCAGGGGCCAGAGAGGGACCCAGCATTTT
>.|TRBV5-5|TRBJ1-5|.
CASSPGGGDTQPQHF
TGTGCCAGCAGCCCGGGCGGAGGGGATACGCAGCCCCAGCATTTT
>.|TRBV7-2|TRBJ2-3|.
CASSPLWGDKQYF
TGTGCCAGCAGCCCCCTTTGGGGGGATAAACAGTATTTT
>.|TRBV9|TRBJ1-2|.
CASSVRETPTYGYTF
TGTGCCAGCAGCGTAAGGGAGACACCAACCTATGGCTACACCTTC
>.|TRBV5-1|TRBJ2-3|once
CASSLSGGSTDTQYF
TGCGCCAGCAGCTTGTCCGGGGGAAGCACAGATACGCAGTATTTT